These 27 T cell receptor beta chains came from one sample sequenced in a study of cytomegalovirus exposure and HLA in healthy donors. The study ran its PCR with 60 Vbeta and 13 Jbeta primers. TCRdb keeps only in-frame clones here, not all; method: immunoSEQ multiplex PCR. The table includes approximately 190,000 clones, about 81% detected once. The specimen sequenced was PBMCs. The receptors here all came from a woman aged 18-30 years in good health and CMV-seronegative.

A few counts support this clone. J is TRBJ2-7 and V is TRBV19, with TRBD2 as a possible D gene (6 bases). The CDR3 is 13 residues long. V was shortened by 5 bases and J by 2 bases, with 10 bases between the two germline ends. Germline V gene lookup returns CDR1 LNHDA and CDR2 SQIVND (reference sequence). The CDR3 loop reads CASSAGSPYEQYF. CDR3 in DNA: TGTGCCAGTAGTGCGGGGTCACCCTACGAGCAGTACTTC.

The chain has TRBV7-9 and TRBJ1-1; D is possibly TRBD1 (6 bases). Germline lookup yields CDR1 SEHNR and CDR2 FQNEAQ (reference sequence). V was shortened by 1 base and J by 3 bases, with 6 bases between the two germline ends. The CDR3 is made up of 13 amino acids. The CDR3 spells CASSLGTDTEAFF. CDR3 sequence (DNA): TGTGCCAGCAGCTTAGGGACAGACACTGAAGCTTTCTTT.

The rearrangement joins TRBV2 to TRBJ1-2; D might be TRBD1 (6 bases). The CDR3 is 15 amino acids. Trimming removed 1 base from V and 4 bases from J, with 13 bases in between. The germline gives CDR1 SNHLY, CDR2 FYNNEI. The CDR3 is CASSEETGQSYGYTF. CDR3 coding DNA: TGTGCCAGCAGTGAAGAAACAGGGCAGAGCTATGGCTACACCTTC.

This clone has more than one count but fewer than ten. The rearrangement links TRBV19 to TRBJ2-7, with 10 bases that match TRBD2. Losses at the gene ends were 5 bases for V and 3 bases for J; bases not matched to a gene: 4. The CDR3 is 14 amino acids. CDR1 is LNHDA, CDR2 SQIVND, per germline (reference sequence). The CDR3 reads CASSPGLAVYEQYF. CDR3 DNA sequence: TGTGCCAGTAGTCCCGGACTAGCGGTCTACGAGCAGTACTTC.

The rearrangement uses TRBV7-6 and TRBJ2-1; D remains unclear. V shed 5 bases and J shed 5 bases, with 19 bases lying between them. The germline V gene has CDR1 SGHVS and CDR2 FNYEAQ. The CDR3 runs 16 residues. Here the CDR3 reads CASSPHPATPNNEQFF. In DNA, the CDR3 is TGTGCCAGCAGCCCCCACCCCGCGACTCCCAACAATGAGCAGTTCTTC.

The V call is TRBV15, the J call TRBJ2-7; D remains unclear. There are 18 residues in the CDR3. Germline CDR1 and CDR2: LNHNV and YYDKDF (reference sequence). Trimming cost V 1 base and J 0 bases, with 19 bases left between them. The CDR3 DNA reads TGTGCCACCAGCAGAGGAGCGTCAGATCCTACCTACTCCTACGAGCAGTACTTC. Translated, it gives CATSRGASDPTYSYEQYF.

The chain combines TRBV7-9 with TRBJ1-5; TRBD1 is a possible D gene (6 bases). The V end lost 1 base, the J end lost 2 bases, and 9 bases lay between the germline ends. The germline V gene has CDR1 SEHNR and CDR2 FQNEAQ (reference sequence). The CDR3 is 15 residues long. DNA for the CDR3: TGTGCCAGCAGCTTAGGAGGGGGTGGCAATCAGCCCCAGCATTTT. This sequence encodes CASSLGGGGNQPQHF.

The chain couples TRBV20-1 to TRBJ2-1; D may be TRBD2 (5 bases). There are 11 residues in the CDR3. V lost 7 bases and J 5 bases, leaving 9 bases between the germline ends. The germline V gene encodes CDR1 DFQATT and CDR2 SNEGSKA (reference sequence). The CDR3 loop reads CSGGENNEQFF. Here the CDR3 DNA reads TGCAGTGGTGGGGAGAACAATGAGCAGTTCTTC.

This clone was seen a few times. The J gene is TRBJ2-3, the V gene TRBV7-2; 7 nucleotides agree with TRBD2. This CDR3 has 16 residues. The V segment lost 5 bases and the J segment 1 base; nucleotides outside the gene matches: 9. Germline CDR1 is SGHTA and CDR2 is FQGNSA. The CDR3 sequence: CASSPRAGYGTDTQYF. Written as DNA, the CDR3 is TGTGCCAGCAGCCCCCGAGCGGGATACGGCACAGATACGCAGTATTTT.

The gene calls are TRBV4-2 and TRBJ2-2, with a weak D call TRBD2 (5 bases). V shed 6 bases and J shed 4 bases, with 18 bases lying between them. CDR3 length equals 16 residues. Germline loops: CDR1 LGHNA, CDR2 YNFKEQ. The CDR3 loop reads CASSLHQLDSTGELFF. Written as DNA, the CDR3 is TGTGCCAGCAGTCTCCACCAACTAGATTCCACCGGGGAGCTGTTTTTT.

V usage is TRBV5-1 and J usage is TRBJ2-1; no clear D gene. V was clipped by 1 base and J by 2 bases, with 4 bases between them. The V gene's germline CDR1 is SGHRS and CDR2 YFSETQ. The CDR3 is 13 residues long. The DNA for the CDR3 is TGCGCCAGCAGCTTGACTACCTACAATGAGCAGTTCTTC. Protein sequence: CASSLTTYNEQFF.

The genes are TRBV2 and TRBJ1-1; TRBD1 matches 7 bases. Germline loops: CDR1 SNHLY, CDR2 FYNNEI. This CDR3 spans 14 amino acids. The ends lost 9 bases at V and 2 bases at J; junction bases unmatched: 9. The CDR3, as DNA: TGTGCCAGGTCAGTGGGACAGACAAACACTGAAGCTTTCTTT. It specifies CARSVGQTNTEAFF.

The chain has TRBV4-1 and TRBJ1-2; D is possibly TRBD1 (5 bases). Germline V CDR1 and CDR2: MGHRA, YSYEKL. The CDR3 spans 16 residues. V dropped 0 bases and J dropped 4 bases, with 15 bases sitting between them. This chain's CDR3 is CASSQDRAGMSYGYTF. CDR3 sequence (DNA): TGCGCCAGCAGCCAAGATCGGGCAGGGATGAGCTATGGCTACACCTTC.

The chain uses TRBV10-2 and TRBJ1-1; TRBD1 might be the D (6 bases). V lost 5 bases, J lost 4 bases, and 14 bases lay in between. From germline, CDR1 is WSHSY and CDR2 SAAADI. This CDR3 has 14 amino acids. The CDR3 region has the DNA TGCGCCAGCAGTTCTGTTGGGGGCGGCACTGAAGCTTTCTTT. Its translation: CASSSVGGGTEAFF.

V is TRBV9 and J is TRBJ2-5; 10 bases are a match to TRBD2. The CDR3 has 16 residues. Germline CDR1 SGDLS, CDR2 YYNGEE. The V gene end was trimmed by 2 bases and the J gene end by 4 bases; junction bases not matched to a gene: 8. CDR3 DNA sequence: TGTGCCAGCAGCGTTAGCTCGGCTAGCGGGAGAGAGACCCAGTACTTC. Amino acid sequence: CASSVSSASGRETQYF.

This clone has a single count. V and J are TRBV5-4 and TRBJ1-2, with TRBD1 matching 7 bases. V lost 6 bases, J lost 0 bases, and 5 bases stayed unmatched. The CDR3 consists of 14 residues. Germline-derived CDR1 and CDR2 are SGHNT and YYREEE (reference sequence). CDR3 loop: CASIVQGANYGYTF. CDR3 sequence (DNA): TGTGCCAGCATAGTTCAGGGGGCTAACTATGGCTACACCTTC. Full variable domain (remainder filled in from reference TRBV5-4 and TRBJ1-2): ETGVTQSPTHLIKTRGQQVTLRCSSQSGHNTVSWYQQALGQGPQFIFQYYREEENGRGNFPPRFSGLQFPNYSSELNVNALELDDSALYLCASIVQGANYGYTFGSGTRLTVV.

The rearrangement uses TRBV7-9 and TRBJ2-1; D not resolved. This CDR3 has 11 residues. V was clipped by 3 bases and J by 8 bases, with 5 bases between them. Germline assignment: CDR1 SEHNR and CDR2 FQNEAQ (reference sequence). The CDR3 region has the DNA TGTGCCAGCAGCTTTGTCTATGAGCAGTTCTTC. Residues: CASSFVYEQFF.

This chain joins TRBV30 and TRBJ2-2; D gene uncertain. Germline CDR1 reads GTSNPN; CDR2 reads SVGIG (reference sequence). CDR3 length: 13 residues. Trimming took off 4 bases at V and 0 bases at J, with 6 bases between the two ends. This CDR3 reads CAWTPANTGELFF. The CDR3 DNA sequence: TGTGCCTGGACCCCAGCGAACACCGGGGAGCTGTTTTTT. Drawing the rest from reference TRBV30 and TRBJ2-2, the complete variable domain is SQTIHQWPATLVQPVGSPLSLECTVEGTSNPNLYWYRQAAGRGLQLLFYSVGIGQISSEVPQNLSASRPQDRQFILSSKKLLLSDSGFYLCAWTPANTGELFFGEGSRLTVL.

This clone showed up just once. V gene TRBV11-2 combines with J gene TRBJ2-7; a weak D match, TRBD2 (6 bases). Germline V gene sequence: CDR1 SGHAT, CDR2 FQNNGV. The V end lost 5 bases, the J end lost 1 base, and 21 bases lay between the germline ends. There are 17 residues in the CDR3. The CDR3 loop reads CASSVTGLRKLSYEQYF. In nucleotides, the CDR3 is TGTGCCAGCAGCGTAACGGGACTCCGAAAACTTTCCTACGAGCAGTACTTC.

V and J are TRBV9 and TRBJ2-7, with D unclear. Germline assignment: CDR1 SGDLS and CDR2 YYNGEE. This CDR3 spans 13 amino acids. Deletions cut 0 bases from V and 3 bases from J, with 7 bases between. The CDR3 DNA follows: TGTGCCAGCAGCGTAGCTCCTAGCTACGAGCAGTACTTC. This sequence encodes CASSVAPSYEQYF. Together with reference TRBV9 and TRBJ2-7, the CDR3 gives the full variable domain: DSGVTQTPKHLITATGQRVTLRCSPRSGDLSVYWYQQSLDQGLQFLIQYYNGEERAKGNILERFSAQQFPDLHSELNLSSLELGDSALYFCASSVAPSYEQYFGPGTRLTVT.

This sequence joins TRBV28 and TRBJ1-5; D possibly corresponds to TRBD1 (5 bases). Germline values: CDR1 MDHEN, CDR2 SYDVKM. The V end lost 3 bases, the J end lost 7 bases, and 13 bases lay between the germline ends. The CDR3 sequence is 14 residues long. DNA for the CDR3: TGTGCCAGCAGTTTCCAGGGTATAACGCAGCCCCAGCATTTT. This encodes CASSFQGITQPQHF.

V and J are TRBV13 and TRBJ1-1; 8 nucleotides match TRBD1. Germline assignment: CDR1 PRHDT and CDR2 FYEKMQ (reference sequence). V was clipped by 5 bases and J by 0 bases; unmatched bases: 8. This CDR3 has 16 residues. CDR3: CASSDRDRKLNTEAFF. DNA for the CDR3: TGTGCCAGCAGCGACCGGGACAGGAAATTGAACACTGAAGCTTTCTTT. Filled out from reference TRBV13 and TRBJ1-1, the complete variable domain reads AAGVIQSPRHLIKEKRETATLKCYPIPRHDTVYWYQQGPGQDPQFLISFYEKMQSDKGSIPDRFSAQQFSDYHSELNMSSLELGDSALYFCASSDRDRKLNTEAFFGQGTRLTVV.

This chain uses TRBV7-3 with TRBJ1-1; no definite D call. Germline V lookup: CDR1 SGHTA, CDR2 FQGTGA. The CDR3 has 13 residues. Trimming left V 2 bases short and J 4 bases short, with 8 bases between. The DNA of the CDR3 is TGTGCCAGCAGCTTATCGAGAGGCACTGAAGCTTTCTTT. Translating gives CASSLSRGTEAFF.

The genes are TRBV7-9 and TRBJ2-1, with 10 bases lining up with TRBD2. The CDR3 totals 15 residues. J lost 9 bases, V lost 4 bases, and 9 bases had no gene match. The germline CDR1 and CDR2 sequences are SEHNR and FQNEAQ (reference sequence). In DNA, the CDR3 is TGTGCCAGCAGCTGGCTAGCGGGAGAGATCGGTGAGCAGTTCTTC. Protein: CASSWLAGEIGEQFF.

The chain combines TRBV14 with TRBJ2-3; 7 bases are shared with TRBD2. Germline lookup yields CDR1 SGHDN and CDR2 FVKESK. The CDR3 is 18 residues long. With 4 bases clipped from V and 1 base from J, the junction kept 14 bases outside the gene matches. DNA for the CDR3: TGTGCCAGCAGCCGTGGGAGGGTCCTTTTGCGGGGCACAGATACGCAGTATTTT. Translating it yields CASSRGRVLLRGTDTQYF.

This clone was counted a few times. This chain joins TRBV2 and TRBJ2-5; tentatively, D is TRBD1 (5 bases). Germline loops: CDR1 SNHLY, CDR2 FYNNEI. The V end lost 2 bases, the J end lost 1 base, and 8 bases lay between the germline ends. The CDR3 is 14 residues long. CDR3 DNA sequence: TGTGCCAGCAGTGAACTGACAGTCCAAGAGACCCAGTACTTC. Translated: CASSELTVQETQYF.

The chain's CDR3 is CASTGRLAHYNEQFF. CDR3 nucleotides: TGTGCCAGTACCGGACGGCTAGCGCATTACAATGAGCAGTTCTTC. This rearrangement joins TRBV11-2 to TRBJ2-1, with a possible D match to TRBD2 (6 bases). Deletions cut 9 bases from V and 4 bases from J, with 19 bases between. This CDR3 comprises 15 residues. Germline V gene lookup returns CDR1 SGHAT and CDR2 FQNNGV.